The entry below describes one T cell receptor beta chain. The V gene lost 8 bases and the J gene lost 3 bases, with 22 bases spanning the gap. Germline V lookup: CDR1 MGHDK, CDR2 SYGVNS. This CDR3 has 17 amino acids. The data are from a study of cytomegalovirus exposure and HLA in healthy donors. The PCR made use of 60 Vbeta and 13 Jbeta primers. Clones were sequenced by immunoSEQ multiplex PCR, and TCRdb holds only the in-frame ones, with some missing. The sample has over 150,000 clones, around 75% seen once; the top ten hold 2.5% to 3.5%. The chain joins TRBV25-1 to TRBJ1-4; possibly TRBD1 for D (6 bases). The source of this sequence is a woman aged 45-65 years in good health and CMV-seropositive. The sample taken for sequencing was PBMCs. CDR3 amino acids: CASGPTGVTTPNEKLFF. CDR3 DNA: TGTGCCAGCGGGCCGACAGGAGTTACAACTCCTAATGAAAAACTGTTTTTT. Using reference TRBV25-1 and TRBJ1-4 for the parts outside the CDR3, the full variable domain is EADIYQTPRYLVIGTGKKITLECSQTMGHDKMYWYQQDPGMELHLIHYSYGVNSTEKGDLSSESTVSRIRTEHFPLTLESARPSHTSQYLCASGPTGVTTPNEKLFFGSGTQLSVL.